This is a list of T cell receptor beta chains from one sample in a study of shared clonotypes between healthy human individuals. Profiling relied on immunoSEQ multiplex PCR, and the TCRdb table lists in-frame clones only, not all of them. The sample lists 2 million to 2.5 million clones; around 90% were seen once. The sequenced sample consisted of naive CD4+ T cells from PBMCs. The receptors were gathered from a man aged 18 to 30 in good health. Some clones in this sample may be carry-over from other donors' samples. The CDR3 runs from the conserved cysteine through the conserved F or W. The D gene is left open where the match is weak. Clone size is not always given. Where it is, it says once, few, many or a class for expanded clones.

V	D	J	size	DNA	CDR3
TRBV21-1	NA	TRBJ1-4	NA	NA	CASRRDRVGFGTNEKLFF
TRBV6-1	NA	TRBJ1-2	NA	TGTGCCAGCAGTGTCGTCCGAGTGGATGGCTACACCTTC	CASSVVRVDGYTF
TRBV18	TRBD1	TRBJ1-1	few	TGTGCCAGCTCAATCCACGACAGGGGCACTGAAGCTTTCTTT	CASSIHDRGTEAFF
TRBV19	NA	TRBJ1-1	few	TGTGCCAGTAGTATACCCCTGGGACGATATGAAGCTTTCTTT	CASSIPLGRYEAFF
TRBV11-3	NA	TRBJ2-1	NA	TGTGCCAGCAGCTTGGCGGATGAGCAGTTCTTC	CASSLADEQFF
TRBV6-5	NA	TRBJ2-3	NA	TGTGCCAGCAGTTACTCCGGGACCCGAGGGGGTACGCAGTATTTT	CASSYSGTRGGTQYF
TRBV7-7	NA	TRBJ2-2	NA	TGTGCCAGCAGCTTAGTTGCGGGCCCTCTCGGGGAGCTGTTTTTT	CASSLVAGPLGELFF
TRBV15	NA	TRBJ2-7	NA	TGTGCCACCAGCAGAGATCGGGGGAACGCCTACGAGCAGTACTTC	CATSRDRGNAYEQYF
TRBV19	NA	TRBJ2-5	NA	TGTGCCAGTAGTACGGGGTGGGAGACCCAGTACTTC	CASSTGWETQYF
TRBV7-3	TRBD1	TRBJ2-7	once	TGTGCCAGCAGCTTATTTCCGGGACAGGGCTACGAGCAGTACTTC	CASSLFPGQGYEQYF
TRBV27	TRBD2	TRBJ2-4	once	TGTGCCAGCAGGCCATCCGGGGGGGACATTCAGTACTTC	CASRPSGGDIQYF
TRBV4-3	TRBD1	TRBJ1-6	NA	TGCGCCAGCAGCCAAGAGGGGACAGGGCCCTCACCCCTCCACTTT	CASSQEGTGPSPLHF
TRBV5-1	NA	TRBJ2-5	NA	TGCGCCAGCAGCGGCATGCTAGAAGTTGAGACCCAGTACTTC	CASSGMLEVETQYF
TRBV5-1	NA	TRBJ1-1	NA	TGCGCCAGCAGCTTGGATCCTCAGCCAGGGTCTGAAGCTTTCTTT	CASSLDPQPGSEAFF
TRBV5-1	TRBD2	TRBJ2-3	NA	TGCGCCAGCAGCTGGGGGACTAGGGGGAGCACAGATACGCAGTATTTT	CASSWGTRGSTDTQYF
TRBV9	NA	TRBJ1-5	NA	TGTGCCAGCAGCCCTGAGAGGGGGGCTCAGCCCCAGCATTTT	CASSPERGAQPQHF
TRBV15	NA	TRBJ2-5	NA	TGTGCCACCAGCAGAGATGGATCGGCCAGGGAAGAGACCCAGTACTTC	CATSRDGSAREETQYF
TRBV10-3	NA	TRBJ2-7	NA	TGTGCCATCAATGGTGGCGAAACCTACGAGCAGTACTTC	CAINGGETYEQYF
TRBV4-3	TRBD1	TRBJ1-1	NA	TGCGCCAGCAGCCTTGACCCAGGGGGCAACACTGAAGCTTTCTTT	CASSLDPGGNTEAFF
TRBV7-9	TRBD1	TRBJ1-2	NA	TGTGCCAGCAGCTTATCGGGGACAGGGGCCGCCGTCGGTGGCTACACCTTC	CASSLSGTGAAVGGYTF
TRBV5-4	TRBD1	TRBJ1-1	NA	TGTGCCAGCAGCTGGGGACAGTTGAACACTGAAGCTTTCTTT	CASSWGQLNTEAFF
TRBV28	TRBD1	TRBJ1-2	NA	TGTGCCAGCAGTTTAAGGGGGCCCGGGGTTTATGGCTACACCTTC	CASSLRGPGVYGYTF
TRBV28	TRBD1	TRBJ2-7	NA	TGTGCCAGCAGTTGGACAGGGGGACGGTACGAGCAGTACTTC	CASSWTGGRYEQYF
TRBV12-5	NA	TRBJ2-1	NA	TGTGCTAGTGTCAGGGGAGGGGAGCAGTTCTTC	CASVRGGEQFF
TRBV18	NA	TRBJ2-2	NA	TGTGCCAGCTCACCACTGGCAGGTAACACCGGGGAGCTGTTTTTT	CASSPLAGNTGELFF
TRBV4-2	TRBD2	TRBJ2-1	NA	TGTGCCAGCAGCCAAGTGGGGGAGGGTTACAATGAGCAGTTCTTC	CASSQVGEGYNEQFF
TRBV6-4	TRBD2	TRBJ2-1	NA	TGTGCCAGCAGTGAAATAGCGGGAGGGCCGGATGAGCAGTTCTTC	CASSEIAGGPDEQFF
TRBV5-1	TRBD2	TRBJ2-7	NA	TGCGCCAGCAGCCTGGGGACTAGCGGGGCCTACGAGCAGTACTTC	CASSLGTSGAYEQYF
TRBV19	TRBD1	TRBJ1-5	NA	TGTGCCAGTAGTATAGATTACAGGGGCCGGGGCAATCAGCCCCAGCATTTT	CASSIDYRGRGNQPQHF
TRBV25-1	NA	TRBJ2-1	once	TGTGCCAGCAGTGACTCGACTAGGGTAGACAATGAGCAGTTCTTC	CASSDSTRVDNEQFF
TRBV5-4	NA	TRBJ2-3	NA	TGTGCCAGCAGCCTCGGGACTTCCCTCACAGATACGCAGTATTTT	CASSLGTSLTDTQYF
TRBV7-3	TRBD2	TRBJ2-1	NA	TGTGCCAGCAGCTTAACGCGGGAGGACAATGAGCAGTTCTTC	CASSLTREDNEQFF
TRBV28	NA	TRBJ1-4	NA	TGTGCCAGCAGTTCTCTGGGGGTGGGGGGCGGACTGATAAACACTAATGAAAAACTGTTTTTT	CASSSLGVGGGLINTNEKLFF
TRBV10-3	NA	TRBJ2-1	NA	TGTGCCATCAGTGAGCTAGAGCACAATGGCGGTGAGCAGTTCTTC	CAISELEHNGGEQFF
TRBV28	NA	TRBJ2-7	NA	TGTGCCAGCAGTCGGTCGGGTTACGAGCAGTACTTC	CASSRSGYEQYF
TRBV6-1	TRBD2	TRBJ2-2	NA	TGTGCCAGCATTAGGACTAGCGGGAGGCCCGGGGAGCTGTTTTTT	CASIRTSGRPGELFF
TRBV5-5	NA	TRBJ2-7	NA	TGTGCCAGCAGCTTGGACAGGGCTAACTACGAGCAGTACTTC	CASSLDRANYEQYF
TRBV4-1	TRBD1	TRBJ1-2	NA	TGCGCCAGCAGCCCCCCGGGGCAGGGGGCGCATGGCTACACCTTC	CASSPPGQGAHGYTF
TRBV7-2	NA	TRBJ2-1	NA	TGTGCCAGCAGCTTAGGGAGCTACAATGAGCAGTTCTTC	CASSLGSYNEQFF
TRBV5-1	TRBD2	TRBJ2-7	NA	TGCGCCAGCAGCCGGGAGGCTGCCTCCTACGAGCAGTACTTC	CASSREAASYEQYF
TRBV18	NA	TRBJ2-7	NA	TGTGCCAGCTCACCAAGGGACTCAGCCTGCGAGCAGTACTTC	CASSPRDSACEQYF
TRBV7-3	NA	TRBJ2-3	NA	TGTGCCAGCAGCTCGGCAGATACGCAGTATTTT	CASSSADTQYF
TRBV5-8	NA	TRBJ1-3	NA	TGTGCCAGCAGCTATGACGGTGTCTCTGGAAACACCATATATTTT	CASSYDGVSGNTIYF
TRBV11-1	TRBD2	TRBJ2-5	NA	TGTGCCAGCAGCCCTTCCTTTCGGGGGGGTGAGACCCAGTACTTC	CASSPSFRGGETQYF
TRBV19	TRBD1	TRBJ2-7	NA	TGTGCCAGTAGTATTTCCGCAGCCGACAGGGGGCGTCGCGAGCAGTACTTC	CASSISAADRGRREQYF
TRBV6-5	NA	TRBJ2-7	NA	TGTGCCAGCAGCCAGACGGCGGGGACCTACGAGCAGTACTTC	CASSQTAGTYEQYF
TRBV9	NA	TRBJ1-1	NA	TGTGCCAGCAGCGCAAGCAGGGGAGGATACACTGAAGCTTTCTTT	CASSASRGGYTEAFF
TRBV5-8	NA	TRBJ1-1	NA	TGTGCCAGCAGACTAGGGAATCCGGCGAACACTGAAGCTTTCTTT	CASRLGNPANTEAFF